The sequence of this T cell receptor (beta chain) was determined in a study of T-cell reconstitution after alpha-beta-depleted transplantation in children. Study findings and constraints: Newly produced T cells mostly accounted for T-cell counts and diversity one year post-transplant. Roughly two months post-transplant, alpha-beta T cells reportedly originated from several hundred graft clones that had expanded. Several patients had high TCRbeta diversity at day 60; it came from surviving recipient T cells and thymic progenitors.

Researchers prepared the TCRbeta library using unique molecular identifiers, the study reports. From the PCR reads, TCRdb called clonotypes with MiXCR, one entry per CDR3 protein. The sample consists of over 150,000 distinct CDR3 sequences, 5% to 7.5% of them appearing once. The CDR3 has 15 amino acids. CDR1 is KGHSH, CDR2 LQKENI, per germline. V lost 6 bases to trimming and J lost 1 base; unmatched junction nucleotides: 4. This clonotype showed up many times. Its target is not known. This clonotype was sampled from a girl in the first two years of life with combined immunodeficiency, due to receive a stem cell transplant. The rearrangement links TRBV18 to TRBJ1-1; 11 nucleotides agree with TRBD1. The sample consisted of PBMCs, taken before TCRalphabeta/CD19-depleted stem cell transplant. CDR3 in amino acids: CASSKGQGANTEAFF. The CDR3 DNA follows: TGTGCCAGCTCCAAAGGACAGGGGGCGAACACTGAAGCTTTCTTT.